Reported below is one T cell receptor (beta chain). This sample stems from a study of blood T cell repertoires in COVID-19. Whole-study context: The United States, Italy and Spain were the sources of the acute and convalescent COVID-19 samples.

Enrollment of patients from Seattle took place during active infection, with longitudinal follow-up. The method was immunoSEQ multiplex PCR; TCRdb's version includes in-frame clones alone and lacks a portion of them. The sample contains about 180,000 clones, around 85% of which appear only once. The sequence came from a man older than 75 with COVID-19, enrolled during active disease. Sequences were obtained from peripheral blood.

CDR3 nucleotides: TGTGCTAGTGGCCCGGGACAGATCTCCTACAATGAGCAGTTCTTC. Amino acids: CASGPGQISYNEQFF. V is TRBV12-5 and J is TRBJ2-1; 7 bases align to TRBD1. The germline V gene encodes CDR1 LGHNT and CDR2 FRNRAP. With 6 bases clipped from V and 0 bases from J, the junction kept 5 bases outside the gene matches. The CDR3 is 15 amino acids.